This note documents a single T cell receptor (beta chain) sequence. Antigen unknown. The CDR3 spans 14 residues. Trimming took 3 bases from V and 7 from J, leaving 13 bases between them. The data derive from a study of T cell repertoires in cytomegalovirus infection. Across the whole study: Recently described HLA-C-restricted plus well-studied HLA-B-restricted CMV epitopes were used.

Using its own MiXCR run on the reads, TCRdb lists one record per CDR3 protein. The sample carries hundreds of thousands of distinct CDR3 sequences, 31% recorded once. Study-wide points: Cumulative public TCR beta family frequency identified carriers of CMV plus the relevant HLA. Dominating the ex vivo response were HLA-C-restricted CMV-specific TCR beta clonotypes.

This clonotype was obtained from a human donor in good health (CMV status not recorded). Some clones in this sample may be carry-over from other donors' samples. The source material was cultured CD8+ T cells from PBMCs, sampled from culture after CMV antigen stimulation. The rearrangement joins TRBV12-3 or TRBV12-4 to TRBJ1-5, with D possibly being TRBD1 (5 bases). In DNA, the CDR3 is TGTGCCAGCAGTTTGGAAGACAGACGGCAGCCCCAGCATTTT. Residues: CASSLEDRRQPQHF.